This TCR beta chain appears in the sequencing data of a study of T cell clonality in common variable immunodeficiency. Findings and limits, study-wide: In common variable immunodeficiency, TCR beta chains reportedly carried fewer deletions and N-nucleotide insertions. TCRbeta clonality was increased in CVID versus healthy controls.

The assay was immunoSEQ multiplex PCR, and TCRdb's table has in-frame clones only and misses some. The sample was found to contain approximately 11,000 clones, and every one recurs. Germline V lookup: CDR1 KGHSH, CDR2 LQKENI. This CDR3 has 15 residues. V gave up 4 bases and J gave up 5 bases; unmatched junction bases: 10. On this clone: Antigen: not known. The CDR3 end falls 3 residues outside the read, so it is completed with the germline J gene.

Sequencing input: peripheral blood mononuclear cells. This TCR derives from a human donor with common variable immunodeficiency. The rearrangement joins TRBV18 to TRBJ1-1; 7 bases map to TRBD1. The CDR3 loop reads CASSQSTGPGTEAFF. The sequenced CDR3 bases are TGTGCCAGCTCACAATCGACAGGGCCCGGGACTGAA.